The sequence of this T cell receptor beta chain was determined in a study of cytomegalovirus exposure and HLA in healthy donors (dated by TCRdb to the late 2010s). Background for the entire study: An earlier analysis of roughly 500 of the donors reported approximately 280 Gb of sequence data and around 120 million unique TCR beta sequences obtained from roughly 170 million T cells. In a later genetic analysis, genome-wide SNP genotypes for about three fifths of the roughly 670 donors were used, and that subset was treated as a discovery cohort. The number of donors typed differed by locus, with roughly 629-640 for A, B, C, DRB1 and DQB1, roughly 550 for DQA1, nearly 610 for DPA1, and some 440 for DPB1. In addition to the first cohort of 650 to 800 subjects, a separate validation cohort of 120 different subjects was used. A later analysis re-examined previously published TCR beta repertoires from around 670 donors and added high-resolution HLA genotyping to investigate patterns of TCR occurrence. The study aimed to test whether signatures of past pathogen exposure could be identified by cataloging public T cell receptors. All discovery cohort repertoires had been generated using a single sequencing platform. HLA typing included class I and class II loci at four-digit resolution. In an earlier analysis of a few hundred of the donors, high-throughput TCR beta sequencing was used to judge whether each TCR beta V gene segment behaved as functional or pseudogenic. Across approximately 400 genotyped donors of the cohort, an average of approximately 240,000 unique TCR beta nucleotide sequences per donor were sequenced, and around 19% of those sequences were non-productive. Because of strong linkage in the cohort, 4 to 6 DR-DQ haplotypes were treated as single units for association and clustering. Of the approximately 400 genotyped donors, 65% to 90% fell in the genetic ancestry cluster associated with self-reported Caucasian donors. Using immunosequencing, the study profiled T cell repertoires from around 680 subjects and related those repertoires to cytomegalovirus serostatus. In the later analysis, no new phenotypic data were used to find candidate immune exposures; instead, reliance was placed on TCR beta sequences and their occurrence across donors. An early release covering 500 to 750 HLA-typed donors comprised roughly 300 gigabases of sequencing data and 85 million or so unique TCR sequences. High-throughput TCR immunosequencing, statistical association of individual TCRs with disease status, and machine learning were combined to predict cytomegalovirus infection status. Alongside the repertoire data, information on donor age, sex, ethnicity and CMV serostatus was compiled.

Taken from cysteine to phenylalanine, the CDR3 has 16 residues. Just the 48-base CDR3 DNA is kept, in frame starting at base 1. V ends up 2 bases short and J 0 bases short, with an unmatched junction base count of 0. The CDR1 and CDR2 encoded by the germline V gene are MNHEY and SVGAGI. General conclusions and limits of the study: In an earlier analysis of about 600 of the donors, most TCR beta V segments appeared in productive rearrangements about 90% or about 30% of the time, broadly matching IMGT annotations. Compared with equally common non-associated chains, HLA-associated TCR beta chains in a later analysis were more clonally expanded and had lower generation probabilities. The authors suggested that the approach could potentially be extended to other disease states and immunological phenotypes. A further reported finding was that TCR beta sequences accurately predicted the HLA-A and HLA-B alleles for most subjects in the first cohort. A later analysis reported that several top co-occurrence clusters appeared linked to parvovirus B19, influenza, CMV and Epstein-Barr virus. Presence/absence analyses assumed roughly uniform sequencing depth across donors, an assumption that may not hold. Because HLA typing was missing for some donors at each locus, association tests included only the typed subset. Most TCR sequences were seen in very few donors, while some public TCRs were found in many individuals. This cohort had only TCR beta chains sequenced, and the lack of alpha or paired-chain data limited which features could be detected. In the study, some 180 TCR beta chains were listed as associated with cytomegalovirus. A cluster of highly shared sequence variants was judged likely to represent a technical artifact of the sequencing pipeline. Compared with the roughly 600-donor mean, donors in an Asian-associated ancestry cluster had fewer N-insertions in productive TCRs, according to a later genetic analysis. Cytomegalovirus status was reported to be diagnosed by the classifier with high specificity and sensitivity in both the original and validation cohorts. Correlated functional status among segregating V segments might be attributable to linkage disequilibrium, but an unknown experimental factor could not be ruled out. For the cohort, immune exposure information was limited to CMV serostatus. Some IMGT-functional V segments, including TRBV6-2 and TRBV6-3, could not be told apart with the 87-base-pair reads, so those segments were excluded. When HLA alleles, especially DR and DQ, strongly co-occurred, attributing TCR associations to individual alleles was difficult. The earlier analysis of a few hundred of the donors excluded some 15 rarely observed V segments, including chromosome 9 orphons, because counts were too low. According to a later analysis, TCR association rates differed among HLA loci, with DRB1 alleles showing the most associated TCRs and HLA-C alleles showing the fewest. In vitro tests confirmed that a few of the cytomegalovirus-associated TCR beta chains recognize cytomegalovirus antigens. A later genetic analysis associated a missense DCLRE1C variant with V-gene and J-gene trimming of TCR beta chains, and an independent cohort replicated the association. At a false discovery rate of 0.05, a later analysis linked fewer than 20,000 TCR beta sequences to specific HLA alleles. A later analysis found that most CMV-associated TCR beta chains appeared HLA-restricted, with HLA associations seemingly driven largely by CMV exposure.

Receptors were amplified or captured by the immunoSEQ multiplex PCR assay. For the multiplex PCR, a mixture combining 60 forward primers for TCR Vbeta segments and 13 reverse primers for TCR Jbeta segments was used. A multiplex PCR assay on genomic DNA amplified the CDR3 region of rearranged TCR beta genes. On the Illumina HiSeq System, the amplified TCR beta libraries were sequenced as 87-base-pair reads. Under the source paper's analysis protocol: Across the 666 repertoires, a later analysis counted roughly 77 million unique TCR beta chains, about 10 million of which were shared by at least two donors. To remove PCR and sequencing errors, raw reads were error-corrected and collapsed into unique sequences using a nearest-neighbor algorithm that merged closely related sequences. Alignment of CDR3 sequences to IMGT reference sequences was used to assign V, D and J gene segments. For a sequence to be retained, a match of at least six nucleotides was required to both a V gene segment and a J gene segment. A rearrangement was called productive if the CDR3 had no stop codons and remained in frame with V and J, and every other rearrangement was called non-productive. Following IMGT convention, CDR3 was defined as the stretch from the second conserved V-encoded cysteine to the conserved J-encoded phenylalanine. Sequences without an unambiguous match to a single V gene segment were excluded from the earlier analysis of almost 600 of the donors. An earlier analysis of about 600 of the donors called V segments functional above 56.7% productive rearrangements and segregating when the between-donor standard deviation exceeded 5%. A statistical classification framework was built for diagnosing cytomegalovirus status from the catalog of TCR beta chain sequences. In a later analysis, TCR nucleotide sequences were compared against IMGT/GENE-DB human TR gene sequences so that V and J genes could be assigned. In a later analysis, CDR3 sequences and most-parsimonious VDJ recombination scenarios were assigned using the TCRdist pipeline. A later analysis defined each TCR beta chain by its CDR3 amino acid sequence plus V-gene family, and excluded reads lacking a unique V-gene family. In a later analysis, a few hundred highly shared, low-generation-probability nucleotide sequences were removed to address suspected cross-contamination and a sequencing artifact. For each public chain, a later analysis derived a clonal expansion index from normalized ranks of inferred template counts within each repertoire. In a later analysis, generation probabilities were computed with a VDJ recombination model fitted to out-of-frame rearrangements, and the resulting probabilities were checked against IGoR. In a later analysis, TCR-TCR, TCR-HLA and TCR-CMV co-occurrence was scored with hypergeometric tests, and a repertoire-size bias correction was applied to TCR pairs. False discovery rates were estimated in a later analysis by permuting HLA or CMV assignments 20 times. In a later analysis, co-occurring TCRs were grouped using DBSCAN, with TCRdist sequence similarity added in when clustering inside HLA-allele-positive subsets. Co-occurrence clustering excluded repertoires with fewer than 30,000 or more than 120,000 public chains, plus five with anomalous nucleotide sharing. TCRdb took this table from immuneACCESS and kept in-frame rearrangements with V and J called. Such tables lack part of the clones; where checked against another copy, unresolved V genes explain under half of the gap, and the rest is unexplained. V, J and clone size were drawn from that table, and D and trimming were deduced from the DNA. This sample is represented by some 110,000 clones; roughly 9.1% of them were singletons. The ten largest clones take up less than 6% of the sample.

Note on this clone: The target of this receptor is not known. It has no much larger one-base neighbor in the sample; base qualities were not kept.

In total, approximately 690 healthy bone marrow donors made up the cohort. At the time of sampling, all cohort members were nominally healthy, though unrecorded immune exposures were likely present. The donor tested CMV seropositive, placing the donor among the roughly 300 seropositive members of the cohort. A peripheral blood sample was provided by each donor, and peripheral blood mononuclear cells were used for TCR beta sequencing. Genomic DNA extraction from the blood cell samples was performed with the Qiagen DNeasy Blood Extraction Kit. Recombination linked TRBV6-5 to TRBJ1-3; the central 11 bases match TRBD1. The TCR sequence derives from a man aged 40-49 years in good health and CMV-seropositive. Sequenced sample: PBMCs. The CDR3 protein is CASSYGTGGSGNTIYF. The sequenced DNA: TGTGCCAGCAGTTACGGGACAGGGGGCTCTGGAAACACCATATATTTT.